The source of this T cell receptor beta chain is a study of molecular identifiers for immune sequencing clone quantification. General study points: Jurkat TCR RNA spiked in from one cell reportedly remained identifiable amid roughly 910,000 naive cells. More than 97% of effector molecules, versus under 1% of naive-cell molecules, belonged to clones above 20 RNA copies.

With respect to this clonotype: The antigen is unknown. Relative to the germline gene, one junction end is altered; a read error may explain this.

TCRdb re-analysed the PCR reads in MiXCR, keeping a single row per CDR3 protein. The profile shows about 640,000 distinct CDR3 sequences, approximately 20% of them singletons. The CDR3 extends over 15 amino acids. Germline V lookup: CDR1 SGDLS, CDR2 YYNGEE. This receptor was taken from a human donor in good health. Some libraries in this study had Jurkat cell RNA spiked in. The sequenced material came from naive CD8+ T cells from blood, with Jurkat cell RNA spiked in. The subset was: FACS-sorted CD8+CD4-CCR7+CD45RA+ naive T cells. The chain combines TRBV9 with TRBJ2-7; D might be TRBD1 (6 bases). The CDR3 is CAGSVGGSVSYEQYF. The DNA for the CDR3 is TGTGCCGGCAGCGTAGGGGGTAGCGTCTCCTACGAGCAGTACTTC.